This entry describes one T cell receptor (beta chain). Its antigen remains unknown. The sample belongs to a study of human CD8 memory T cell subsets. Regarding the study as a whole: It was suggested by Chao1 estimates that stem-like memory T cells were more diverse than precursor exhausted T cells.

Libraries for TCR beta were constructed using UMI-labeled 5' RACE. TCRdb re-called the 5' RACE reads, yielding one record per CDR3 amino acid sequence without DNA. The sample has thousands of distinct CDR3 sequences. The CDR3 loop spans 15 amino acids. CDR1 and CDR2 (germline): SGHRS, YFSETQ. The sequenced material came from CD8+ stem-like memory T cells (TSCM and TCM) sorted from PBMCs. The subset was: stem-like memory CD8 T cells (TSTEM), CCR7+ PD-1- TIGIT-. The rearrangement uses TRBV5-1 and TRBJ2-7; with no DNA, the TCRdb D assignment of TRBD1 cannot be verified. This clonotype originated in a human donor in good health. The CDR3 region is CASSPDIGTIYEQYF.